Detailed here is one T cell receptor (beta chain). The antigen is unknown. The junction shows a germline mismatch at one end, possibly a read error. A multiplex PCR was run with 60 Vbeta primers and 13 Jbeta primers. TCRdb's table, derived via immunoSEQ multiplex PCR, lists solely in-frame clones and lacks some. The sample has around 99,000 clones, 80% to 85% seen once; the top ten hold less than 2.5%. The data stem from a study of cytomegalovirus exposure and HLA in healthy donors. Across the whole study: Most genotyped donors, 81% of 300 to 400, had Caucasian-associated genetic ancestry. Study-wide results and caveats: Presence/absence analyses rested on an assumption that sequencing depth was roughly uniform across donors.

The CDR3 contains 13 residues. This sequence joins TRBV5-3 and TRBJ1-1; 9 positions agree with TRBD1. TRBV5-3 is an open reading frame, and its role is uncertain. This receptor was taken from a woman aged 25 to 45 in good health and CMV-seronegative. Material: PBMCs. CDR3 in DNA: TGTGCCAGAAGTTATGTTACGGGACAGGGTCGCATCTTT. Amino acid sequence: CARSYVTGQGRIF.